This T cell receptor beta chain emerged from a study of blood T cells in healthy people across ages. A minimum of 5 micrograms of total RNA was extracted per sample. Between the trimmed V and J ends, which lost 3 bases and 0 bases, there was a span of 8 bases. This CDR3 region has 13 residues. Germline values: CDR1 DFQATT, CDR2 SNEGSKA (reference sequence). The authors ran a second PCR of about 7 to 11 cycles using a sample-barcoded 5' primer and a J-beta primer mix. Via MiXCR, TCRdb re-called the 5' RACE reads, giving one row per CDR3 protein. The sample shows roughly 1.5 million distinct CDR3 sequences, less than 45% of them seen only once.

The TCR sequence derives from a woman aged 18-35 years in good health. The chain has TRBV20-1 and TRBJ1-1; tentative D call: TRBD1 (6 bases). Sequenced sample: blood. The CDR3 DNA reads TGCAGTGCTAGTAACAGGGTGAACACTGAAGCTTTCTTT. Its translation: CSASNRVNTEAFF.